Following are 19 T cell receptor beta chains from one sample sequenced in a study of beta chain features in type 1 diabetes. Study-level results: Moderately but significantly shorter TCRB CDR3s were found in Type 1 diabetes patients in all four CD4+ subsets.

The investigators reverse transcribed all of the isolated RNA, so they sequenced expressed TCRB transcripts. The method was immunoSEQ multiplex PCR; TCRdb's version includes in-frame clones alone and lacks a portion of them. The sample shows 200,000 to 300,000 clones, roughly 22% of them seen only once. These receptors lack a known antigen. The sequencing input was naive CD4+ T cells from blood. The receptors derive from a woman aged 40-49 years with type 1 diabetes.

On this clone: In the same sample, other DNA sequences code for this CDR3. This chain connects TRBV9 to TRBJ1-5; D perhaps matches TRBD1 (5 bases). V was shortened by 2 bases and J by 4 bases, with 10 bases between the two germline ends. CDR1 is SGDLS, CDR2 YYNGEE, per germline. CDR3 length: 14 amino acids. CDR3 sequence: CASSVGGGNQPQHF. The CDR3 coding sequence is TGTGCCAGCAGCGTCGGGGGGGGAAATCAGCCCCAGCATTTT.

CDR3 region: CASSSSGGTEAFF. CDR3 nucleotide sequence: TGTGCCAGCAGTTCCTCAGGGGGCACTGAAGCTTTCTTT. J is TRBJ1-1 and V is TRBV28; 7 positions agree with TRBD1. Unmatched junction bases numbered 3, after V lost 4 bases and J lost 4 bases. Germline CDR1 MDHEN, CDR2 SYDVKM. The CDR3 consists of 13 residues.

This clone was found a few times. The gene calls are TRBV9 and TRBJ2-3, with 10 bases identical to TRBD1. The V gene end was trimmed by 2 bases and the J gene end by 3 bases; junction bases not matched to a gene: 9. The CDR3 spans 17 residues. Germline assignment: CDR1 SGDLS and CDR2 YYNGEE. CDR3 coding DNA: TGTGCCAGCAGCGTTCCCCGGACGGACAGGGGGACAGATACGCAGTATTTT. It codes for CASSVPRTDRGTDTQYF.

This clone was seen a few times. The rearrangement uses TRBV7-2 and TRBJ1-4; no clear D gene. The CDR3 is made up of 14 amino acids. Per germline, CDR1 SGHTA and CDR2 FQGNSA. Trimming stripped 5 bases from V and 10 bases from J, with 17 bases between. DNA of the CDR3: TGTGCCAGCAGCGGTCCCGGCGACATAGTAAAACTGTTTTTT. Residues: CASSGPGDIVKLFF. The full variable domain, rest sourced from reference TRBV7-2 and TRBJ1-4, is GAGVSQSPSNKVTEKGKDVELRCDPISGHTALYWYRQSLGQGLEFLIYFQGNSAPDKSGLPSDRFSAERTGGSVSTLTIQRTQQEDSAVYLCASSGPGDIVKLFFGSGTQLSVL.

The chain links TRBV27 to TRBJ2-1; TRBD2 matches 12 bases. Germline assignment: CDR1 MNHEY and CDR2 SMNVEV (reference sequence). The CDR3 loop spans 15 amino acids. The J segment lost 9 bases and the V segment lost 5 bases, leaving 8 bases of the junction unmatched. The CDR3 bases are TGTGCCAGCAGTCCACTAGCGGGAGGAAGCGGTGAGCAGTTCTTC. It specifies CASSPLAGGSGEQFF.

This chain links TRBV28 with TRBJ2-7; TRBD1 agrees at 8 bases. CDR3 length equals 15 residues. With 1 base clipped from V and 3 bases from J, the junction kept 5 bases outside the gene matches. Germline V gives CDR1 MDHEN, CDR2 SYDVKM. This CDR3 reads CASSLSGTGDYEQYF. As DNA, the CDR3 is TGTGCCAGCAGTTTATCCGGGACAGGTGACTACGAGCAGTACTTC. The whole variable domain, remainder taken from reference TRBV28 and TRBJ2-7, is DVKVTQSSRYLVKRTGEKVFLECVQDMDHENMFWYRQDPGLGLRLIYFSYDVKMKEKGDIPEGYSVSREKKERFSLILESASTNQTSMYLCASSLSGTGDYEQYFGPGTRLTVT.

V gene TRBV28 combines with J gene TRBJ2-7; no definite D call. Germline V gene sequence: CDR1 MDHEN, CDR2 SYDVKM. The V and J ends lost 7 bases and 3 bases respectively, with 7 bases between them. The CDR3 has 11 residues. CDR3 residues: CASISGYEQYF. The CDR3 DNA reads TGTGCCAGCATTTCAGGCTACGAGCAGTACTTC.

This clone has only a few counts. The gene calls are TRBV7-9 and TRBJ1-2; the D gene is possibly TRBD1 (6 bases). Trimming took 5 bases from V and 5 from J, leaving 9 bases between them. The CDR3 has 12 residues. Germline V gene data show CDR1 as SEHNR and CDR2 as FQNEAQ (reference sequence). CDR3 sequence reads: CASSRGQYGYTF. The CDR3 nucleotides read TGTGCCAGCAGCCGCGGACAGTATGGCTACACCTTC.

V and J are TRBV30 and TRBJ1-2; D is unclear. The germline gives CDR1 GTSNPN, CDR2 SVGIG (reference sequence). The V end was cut by 4 bases, the J end by 5 bases, with 11 bases between. The CDR3 length is 12 residues. In DNA, the CDR3 is TGTGCCTGGATGAGAGATCGGTATGGCTACACCTTC. This sequence encodes CAWMRDRYGYTF.

This clone was detected only a few times. V is TRBV28 and J is TRBJ2-1, with TRBD2 matching over 8 bases. The germline V gene has CDR1 MDHEN and CDR2 SYDVKM. This CDR3 region has 15 residues. J lost 7 bases, V lost 5 bases, and 10 bases had no gene match. CDR3 region: CASSPSSGSLNEQFF. The CDR3 DNA reads TGTGCCAGCAGTCCCTCGAGCGGGAGTCTGAATGAGCAGTTCTTC.

A few counts support this clone. This chain joins TRBV7-9 and TRBJ2-5; tentatively, D is TRBD1 (6 bases). Germline V gene data show CDR1 as SEHNR and CDR2 as FQNEAQ (reference sequence). CDR3 length equals 13 residues. The V end was cut by 7 bases, the J end by 5 bases, with 14 bases between. The CDR3 sequence: CASTRTQGETQYF. The DNA of the CDR3 is TGTGCCAGCACCCGGACCCAGGGGGAGACCCAGTACTTC. Filled out from reference TRBV7-9 and TRBJ2-5, the complete variable domain reads DTGVSQNPRHKITKRGQNVTFRCDPISEHNRLYWYRQTLGQGPEFLTYFQNEAQLEKSRLLSDRFSAERPKGSFSTLEIQRTEQGDSAMYLCASTRTQGETQYFGPGTRLLVL.

This clone was seen a few times. The chain carries TRBV4-2 and TRBJ2-2, with 8 bases lining up with TRBD2. The CDR3 is 17 residues long. Losses at the gene ends were 1 base for V and 5 bases for J; bases not matched to a gene: 9. The germline V gene has CDR1 LGHNA and CDR2 YNFKEQ. CDR3 DNA: TGTGCCAGCAGCCAAGTTCTCGCGGGAGGAGGTACCGGGGAGCTGTTTTTT. Translation: CASSQVLAGGGTGELFF.

The chain recombines TRBV28 with TRBJ1-5, with D possibly being TRBD1 (6 bases). The CDR3 is 15 residues long. With 6 bases removed from V and 0 bases from J, the gap between germline ends came to 12 bases. Germline V gene data show CDR1 as MDHEN and CDR2 as SYDVKM. This CDR3 is CASRGSGVSNQPQHF. The CDR3 DNA reads TGTGCCAGCAGGGGTTCAGGGGTTAGCAATCAGCCCCAGCATTTT.

In its sample, this clone was seen a few times. V gene TRBV4-1 combines with J gene TRBJ2-5; D possibly corresponds to TRBD1 (6 bases). The ends were cut back, 3 bases at V and 1 base at J, with 6 bases in the middle. This CDR3 is built from 13 residues. The germline V gene encodes CDR1 MGHRA and CDR2 YSYEKL. The CDR3 DNA is TGCGCCAGCAGCCAGGACAGCCAAGAGACCCAGTACTTC. This gives the protein CASSQDSQETQYF.

The rearrangement links TRBV4-3 to TRBJ2-5; tentative D call: TRBD1 (6 bases). The CDR3 covers 14 residues. Per the germline V gene, CDR1 is LGHNA and CDR2 is YSLEER. Trimming removed 1 base from V and 4 bases from J, with 10 bases in between. CDR3 region: CASSQGQGLETQYF. In DNA, the CDR3 is TGCGCCAGCAGCCAAGGCCAGGGGTTAGAGACCCAGTACTTC.

The chain joins TRBV4-3 to TRBJ2-1; TRBD2 agrees at 9 bases. The V and J ends lost 3 bases and 6 bases, in that order; junction bases with no gene match: 6. This CDR3 has 15 residues. CDR1 and CDR2 (germline): LGHNA, YSLEER. The CDR3 protein is CASSHPGGRANEQFF. The CDR3, as DNA: TGCGCCAGCAGCCATCCAGGCGGGAGGGCCAATGAGCAGTTCTTC.

In this sample, this clone turned up a few times. V and J are TRBV13 and TRBJ2-7; 7 positions match TRBD1. Germline assignment: CDR1 PRHDT and CDR2 FYEKMQ (reference sequence). V shed 3 bases and J 5 bases; nucleotides not matched to a gene: 13. This CDR3 has 16 amino acids. In nucleotides, the CDR3 is TGTGCCAGCAGCTTGGCACCGACAGGGATCTTCCACGAGCAGTACTTC. This codes for CASSLAPTGIFHEQYF.

The rearrangement links TRBV28 to TRBJ2-7; 10 bases line up with TRBD1. Germline V gene sequence: CDR1 MDHEN, CDR2 SYDVKM. The CDR3 runs to 14 residues. Trimming at V came to 7 bases and at J to 2 bases, leaving 5 bases not matched to a gene. In nucleotides, the CDR3 is TGTGCCAGCATAAGGGACAGGGGACCCTACGAGCAGTACTTC. This translates into CASIRDRGPYEQYF.

V is TRBV7-9 and J is TRBJ2-2; perhaps TRBD2 as D (6 bases). With 4 bases removed from V and 1 base from J, the gap between germline ends came to 13 bases. In germline, CDR1 is SEHNR, CDR2 FQNEAQ (reference sequence). The CDR3 runs to 16 residues. Written as DNA, the CDR3 is TGTGCCAGCAGCTCTCTGGCTAGCGTGAACACCGGGGAGCTGTTTTTT. The encoded protein is CASSSLASVNTGELFF.